The sequence of this T cell receptor (beta chain) was determined in a study of T cell repertoires in cytomegalovirus infection. CDR3 length equals 13 residues. V was cut by 4 bases and J by 3 bases, with 10 bases left in between. Germline assignment: CDR1 SGHDT and CDR2 YYEEEE. Worth noting for this clonotype: Antigen: not known.

Each CDR3 protein is one row after TCRdb ran MiXCR on the reads. The table has 700,000 to 900,000 distinct CDR3 sequences, under 35% seen once. This material consisted of cultured CD8+ T cells from PBMCs, taken from culture after CMV antigen stimulation. V gene TRBV5-6 combines with J gene TRBJ1-2; D perhaps matches TRBD1 (5 bases). This TCR came from a human donor in good health (CMV status not recorded). Some clones in this sample may be carry-over from other donors' samples. The CDR3 nucleotides read TGTGCCAGCAGCGTGGGGACTCACTATGGCTACACCTTC. This codes for CASSVGTHYGYTF.